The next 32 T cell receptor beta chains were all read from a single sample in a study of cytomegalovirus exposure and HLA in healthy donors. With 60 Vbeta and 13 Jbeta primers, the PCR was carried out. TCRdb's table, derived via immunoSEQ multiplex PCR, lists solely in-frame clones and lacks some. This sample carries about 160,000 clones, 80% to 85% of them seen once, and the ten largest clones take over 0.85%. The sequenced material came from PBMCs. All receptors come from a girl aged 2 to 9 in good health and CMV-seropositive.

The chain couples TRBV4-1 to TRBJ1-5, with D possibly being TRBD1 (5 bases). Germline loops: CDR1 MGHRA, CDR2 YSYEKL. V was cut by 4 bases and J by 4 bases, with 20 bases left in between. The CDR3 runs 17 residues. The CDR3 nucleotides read TGCGCCAGCAGCCGGGGGGGGATAATAGGGTGGAATCAGCCCCAGCATTTT. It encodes CASSRGGIIGWNQPQHF.

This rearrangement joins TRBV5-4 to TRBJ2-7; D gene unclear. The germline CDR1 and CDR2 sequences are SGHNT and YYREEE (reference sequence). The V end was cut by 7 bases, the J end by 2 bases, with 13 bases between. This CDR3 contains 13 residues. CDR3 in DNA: TGTGCCAGCTTAGAGGTCGTGACCTACGAGCAGTACTTC. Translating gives CASLEVVTYEQYF.

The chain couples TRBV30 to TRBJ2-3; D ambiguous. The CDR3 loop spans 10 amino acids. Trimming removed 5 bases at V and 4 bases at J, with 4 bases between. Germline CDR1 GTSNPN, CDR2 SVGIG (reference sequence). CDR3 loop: CAWSADTQYF. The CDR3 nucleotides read TGTGCCTGGTCTGCAGATACGCAGTATTTT.

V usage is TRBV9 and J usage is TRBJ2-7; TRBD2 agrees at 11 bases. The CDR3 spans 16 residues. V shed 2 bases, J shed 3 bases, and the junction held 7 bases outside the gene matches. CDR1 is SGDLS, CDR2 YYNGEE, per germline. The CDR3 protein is CASSVRLLAGVYEQYF. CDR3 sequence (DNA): TGTGCCAGCAGCGTCCGATTACTAGCGGGAGTCTACGAGCAGTACTTC.

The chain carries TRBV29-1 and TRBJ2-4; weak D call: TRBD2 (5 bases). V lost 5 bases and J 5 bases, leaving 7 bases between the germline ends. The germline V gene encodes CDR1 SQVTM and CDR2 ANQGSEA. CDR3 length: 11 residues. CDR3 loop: CSVNGENIQYF. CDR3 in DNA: TGCAGCGTTAACGGGGAAAACATTCAGTACTTC.

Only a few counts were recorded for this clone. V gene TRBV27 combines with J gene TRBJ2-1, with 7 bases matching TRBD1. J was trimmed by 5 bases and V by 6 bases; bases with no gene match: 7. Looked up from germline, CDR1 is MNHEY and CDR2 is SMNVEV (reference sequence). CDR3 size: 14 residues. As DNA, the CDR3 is TGTGCCAGCAGCTTCGGGACAGCCAACAATGAGCAGTTCTTC. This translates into CASSFGTANNEQFF.

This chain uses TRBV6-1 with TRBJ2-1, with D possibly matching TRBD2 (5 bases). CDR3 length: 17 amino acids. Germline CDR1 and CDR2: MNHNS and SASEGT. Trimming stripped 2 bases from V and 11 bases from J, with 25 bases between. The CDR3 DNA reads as TGTGCCAGCAGTGAAAGAGCAACCGGCGGTAGGAGGAACCAGCAGTTCTTC. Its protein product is CASSERATGGRRNQQFF.

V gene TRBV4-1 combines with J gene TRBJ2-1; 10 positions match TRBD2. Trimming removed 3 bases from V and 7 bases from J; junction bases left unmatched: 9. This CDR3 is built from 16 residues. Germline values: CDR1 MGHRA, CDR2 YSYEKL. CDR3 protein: CASSHASGSLVNEQFF. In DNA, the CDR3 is TGCGCCAGCAGCCATGCTAGCGGGAGTTTGGTGAATGAGCAGTTCTTC.

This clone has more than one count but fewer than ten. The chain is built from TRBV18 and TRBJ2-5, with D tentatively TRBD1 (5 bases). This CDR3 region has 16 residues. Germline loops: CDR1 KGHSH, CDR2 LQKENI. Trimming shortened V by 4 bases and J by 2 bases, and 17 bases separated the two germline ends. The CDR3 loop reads CASSLSQPGWQETQYF. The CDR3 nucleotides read TGTGCCAGCTCACTTTCTCAGCCAGGGTGGCAAGAGACCCAGTACTTC.

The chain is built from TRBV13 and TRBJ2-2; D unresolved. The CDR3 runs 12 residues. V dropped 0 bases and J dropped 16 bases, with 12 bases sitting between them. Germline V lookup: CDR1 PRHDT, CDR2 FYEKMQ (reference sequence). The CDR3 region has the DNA TGTGCCAGCAGCTTAGGCCTAGTGGCGCCGTTTTTT. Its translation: CASSLGLVAPFF.

CDR3 amino acids: CASSLWERPIYEQYF. CDR3 nucleotide sequence: TGTGCCAGCAGCTTGTGGGAGAGGCCGATCTACGAGCAGTACTTC. This chain joins TRBV5-4 and TRBJ2-7, with D maybe TRBD2 (5 bases). The CDR3 spans 15 residues. The germline V gene has CDR1 SGHNT and CDR2 YYREEE (reference sequence). V lost 1 base, J lost 3 bases, and 14 bases lay in between.

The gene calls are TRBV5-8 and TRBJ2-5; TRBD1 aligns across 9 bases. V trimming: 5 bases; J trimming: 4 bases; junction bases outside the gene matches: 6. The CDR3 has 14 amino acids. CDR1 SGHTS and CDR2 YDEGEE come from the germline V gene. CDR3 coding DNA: TGTGCCAGCAGGGTCCCGGACAGGGGAGAGACCCAGTACTTC. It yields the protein CASRVPDRGETQYF.

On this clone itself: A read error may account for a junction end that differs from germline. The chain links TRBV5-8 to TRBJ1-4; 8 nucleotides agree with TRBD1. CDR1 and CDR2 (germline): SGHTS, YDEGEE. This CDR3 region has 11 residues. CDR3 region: CASSDHQDRVF. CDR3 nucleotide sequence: TGTGCCAGCAGCGACCATCAGGACAGGGTCTTT.

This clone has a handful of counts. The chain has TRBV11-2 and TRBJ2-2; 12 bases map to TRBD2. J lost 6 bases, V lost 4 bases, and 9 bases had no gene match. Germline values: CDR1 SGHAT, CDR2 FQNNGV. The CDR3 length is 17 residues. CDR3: CASSWGPGLAGPGELFF. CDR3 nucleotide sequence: TGTGCCAGCAGCTGGGGACCGGGACTAGCGGGCCCCGGGGAGCTGTTTTTT.

This CDR3 is CATSRDLERPNYGYTF. DNA for the CDR3: TGTGCCACCAGCAGAGATTTGGAGAGACCTAACTATGGCTACACCTTC. This chain connects TRBV15 to TRBJ1-2; D not certain. V lost 0 bases and J lost 0, with 11 bases in between. Germline V gives CDR1 LNHNV, CDR2 YYDKDF (reference sequence). The CDR3 runs 16 residues.

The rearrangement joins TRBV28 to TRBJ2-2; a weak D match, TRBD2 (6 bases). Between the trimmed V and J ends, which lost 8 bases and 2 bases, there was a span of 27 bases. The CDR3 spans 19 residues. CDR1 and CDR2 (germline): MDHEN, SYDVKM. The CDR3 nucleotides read TGTGCCAGCCGACTAGATCTTAGAAGGCGACTCCTTAACACCGGGGAGCTGTTTTTT. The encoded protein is CASRLDLRRRLLNTGELFF. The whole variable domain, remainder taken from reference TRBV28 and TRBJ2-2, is DVKVTQSSRYLVKRTGEKVFLECVQDMDHENMFWYRQDPGLGLRLIYFSYDVKMKEKGDIPEGYSVSREKKERFSLILESASTNQTSMYLCASRLDLRRRLLNTGELFFGEGSRLTVL.

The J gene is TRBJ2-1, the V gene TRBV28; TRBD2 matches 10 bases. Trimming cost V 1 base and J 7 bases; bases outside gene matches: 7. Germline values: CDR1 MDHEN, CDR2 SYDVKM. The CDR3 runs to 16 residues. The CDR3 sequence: CASSLFQGLARNEQFF. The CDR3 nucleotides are TGTGCCAGCAGTTTATTCCAGGGACTAGCGAGGAATGAGCAGTTCTTC.

The CDR3 DNA reads TGTGCCAGCAGCTACGGACAGGCGCCCAACGAGCAGTACTTC. The encoded protein is CASSYGQAPNEQYF. The rearrangement uses TRBV11-2 and TRBJ2-7; 7 nucleotides line up with TRBD1. J was trimmed by 5 bases and V by 4 bases; bases with no gene match: 8. This CDR3 contains 14 residues. CDR1 is SGHAT and CDR2 is FQNNGV in the germline V gene.

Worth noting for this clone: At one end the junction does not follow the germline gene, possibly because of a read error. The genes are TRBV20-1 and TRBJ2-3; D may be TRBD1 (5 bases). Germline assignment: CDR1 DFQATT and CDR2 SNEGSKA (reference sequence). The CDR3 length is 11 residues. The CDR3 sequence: CSASRASSRNF. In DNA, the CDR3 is TGCAGTGCTAGCAGGGCTAGTAGTCGGAATTTT.

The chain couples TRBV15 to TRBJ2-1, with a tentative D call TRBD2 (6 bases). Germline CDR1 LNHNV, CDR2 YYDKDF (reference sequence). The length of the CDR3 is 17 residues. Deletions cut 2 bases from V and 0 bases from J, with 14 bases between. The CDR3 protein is CATSRPGLTPSYNEQFF. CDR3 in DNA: TGTGCCACCAGCAGACCGGGACTTACGCCCTCCTACAATGAGCAGTTCTTC.

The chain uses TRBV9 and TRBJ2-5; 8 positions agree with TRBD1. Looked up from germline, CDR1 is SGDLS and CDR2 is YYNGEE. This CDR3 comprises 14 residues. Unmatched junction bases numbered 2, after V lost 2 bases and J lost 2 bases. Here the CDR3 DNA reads TGTGCCAGCAGCGTTGGACAGGGTCAAGAGACCCAGTACTTC. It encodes CASSVGQGQETQYF.

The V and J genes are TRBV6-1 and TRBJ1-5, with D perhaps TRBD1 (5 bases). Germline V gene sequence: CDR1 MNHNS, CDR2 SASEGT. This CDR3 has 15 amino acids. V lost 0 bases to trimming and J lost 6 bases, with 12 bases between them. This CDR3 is CASSEAHGGAQPQHF. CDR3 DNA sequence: TGTGCCAGCAGTGAAGCGCACGGTGGGGCTCAGCCCCAGCATTTT.

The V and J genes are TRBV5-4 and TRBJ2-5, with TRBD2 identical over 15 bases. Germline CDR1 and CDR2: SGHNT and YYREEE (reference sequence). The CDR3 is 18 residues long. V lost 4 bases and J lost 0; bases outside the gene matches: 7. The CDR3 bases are TGTGCCAGCAGCCTAGGACTAGCGGGAGGGACGTACCAAGAGACCCAGTACTTC. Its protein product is CASSLGLAGGTYQETQYF. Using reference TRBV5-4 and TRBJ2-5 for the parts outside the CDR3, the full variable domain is ETGVTQSPTHLIKTRGQQVTLRCSSQSGHNTVSWYQQALGQGPQFIFQYYREEENGRGNFPPRFSGLQFPNYSSELNVNALELDDSALYLCASSLGLAGGTYQETQYFGPGTRLLVL.

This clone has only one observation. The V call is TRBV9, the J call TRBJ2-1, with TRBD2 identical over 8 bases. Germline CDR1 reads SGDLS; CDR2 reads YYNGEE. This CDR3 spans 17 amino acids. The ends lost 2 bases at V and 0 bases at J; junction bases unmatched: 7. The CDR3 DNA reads TGTGCCAGCAGCGTGCCCAAAAGCGGGAGCTCCTACAATGAGCAGTTCTTC. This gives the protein CASSVPKSGSSYNEQFF.

The CDR3 sequence: CASSLLNQPQHF. In DNA form, the CDR3 reads TGTGCCAGCAGCTTACTCAATCAGCCCCAGCATTTT. V gene TRBV7-9 combines with J gene TRBJ1-5; no reliable D call. Per the germline V gene, CDR1 is SEHNR and CDR2 is FQNEAQ (reference sequence). Trimming pared 2 bases from V and 3 bases from J, leaving 2 bases between. The CDR3 is 12 amino acids.

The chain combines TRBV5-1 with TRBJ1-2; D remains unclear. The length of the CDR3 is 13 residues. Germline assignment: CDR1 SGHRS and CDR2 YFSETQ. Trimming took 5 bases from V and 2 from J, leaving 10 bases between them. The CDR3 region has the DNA TGCGCCAGCAGAAATTCGCAGAACTATGGCTACACCTTC. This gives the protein CASRNSQNYGYTF. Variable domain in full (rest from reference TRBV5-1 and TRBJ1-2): KAGVTQTPRYLIKTRGQQVTLSCSPISGHRSVSWYQQTPGQGLQFLFEYFSETQRNKGNFPGRFSGRQFSNSRSEMNVSTLELGDSALYLCASRNSQNYGYTFGSGTRLTVV.

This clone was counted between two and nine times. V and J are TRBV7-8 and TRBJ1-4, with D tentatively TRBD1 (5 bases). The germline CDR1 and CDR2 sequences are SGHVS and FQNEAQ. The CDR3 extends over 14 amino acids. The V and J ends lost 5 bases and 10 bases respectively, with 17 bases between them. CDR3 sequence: CASSPREIGGKLFF. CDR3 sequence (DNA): TGTGCCAGCAGCCCGCGGGAGATCGGGGGAAAACTGTTTTTT. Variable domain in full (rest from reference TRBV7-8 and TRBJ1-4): GAGVSQSPRYKVAKRGQDVALRCDPISGHVSLFWYQQALGQGPEFLTYFQNEAQLDKSGLPSDRFFAERPEGSVSTLKIQRTQQEDSAVYLCASSPREIGGKLFFGSGTQLSVL.

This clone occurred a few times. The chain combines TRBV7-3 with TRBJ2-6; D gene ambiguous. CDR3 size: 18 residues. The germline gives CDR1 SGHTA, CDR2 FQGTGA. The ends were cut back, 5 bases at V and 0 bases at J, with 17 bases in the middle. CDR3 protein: CASSPLGGASSGANVLTF. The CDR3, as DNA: TGTGCCAGCAGCCCCCTTGGTGGAGCTAGCTCTGGGGCCAACGTCCTGACTTTC.

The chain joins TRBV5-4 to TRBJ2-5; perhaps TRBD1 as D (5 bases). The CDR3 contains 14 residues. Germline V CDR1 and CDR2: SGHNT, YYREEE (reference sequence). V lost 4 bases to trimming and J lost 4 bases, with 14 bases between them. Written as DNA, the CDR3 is TGTGCCAGCAGCCCGTTGCTAGGGGCAGAGACCCAGTACTTC. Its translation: CASSPLLGAETQYF. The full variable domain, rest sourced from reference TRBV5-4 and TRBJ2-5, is ETGVTQSPTHLIKTRGQQVTLRCSSQSGHNTVSWYQQALGQGPQFIFQYYREEENGRGNFPPRFSGLQFPNYSSELNVNALELDDSALYLCASSPLLGAETQYFGPGTRLLVL.

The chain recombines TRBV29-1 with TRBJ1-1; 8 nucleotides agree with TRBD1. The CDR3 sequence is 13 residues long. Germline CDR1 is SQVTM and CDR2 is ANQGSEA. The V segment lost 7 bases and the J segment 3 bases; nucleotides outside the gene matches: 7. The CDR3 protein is CSAGVTGDTEAFF. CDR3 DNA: TGCAGCGCCGGGGTGACAGGGGACACTGAAGCTTTCTTT.

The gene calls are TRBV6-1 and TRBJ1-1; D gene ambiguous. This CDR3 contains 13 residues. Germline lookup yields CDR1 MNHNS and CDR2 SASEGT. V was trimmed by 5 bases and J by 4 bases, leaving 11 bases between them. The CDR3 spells CASSQWGATEAFF. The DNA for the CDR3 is TGTGCCAGCAGTCAATGGGGAGCCACTGAAGCTTTCTTT.

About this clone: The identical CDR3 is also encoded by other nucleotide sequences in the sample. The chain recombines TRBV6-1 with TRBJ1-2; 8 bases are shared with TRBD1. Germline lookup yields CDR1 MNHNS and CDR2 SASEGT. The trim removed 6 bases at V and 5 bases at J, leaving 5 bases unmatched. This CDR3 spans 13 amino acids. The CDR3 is CASSDDRGYGYTF. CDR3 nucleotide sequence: TGTGCCAGCAGCGACGACAGGGGATATGGCTACACCTTC.